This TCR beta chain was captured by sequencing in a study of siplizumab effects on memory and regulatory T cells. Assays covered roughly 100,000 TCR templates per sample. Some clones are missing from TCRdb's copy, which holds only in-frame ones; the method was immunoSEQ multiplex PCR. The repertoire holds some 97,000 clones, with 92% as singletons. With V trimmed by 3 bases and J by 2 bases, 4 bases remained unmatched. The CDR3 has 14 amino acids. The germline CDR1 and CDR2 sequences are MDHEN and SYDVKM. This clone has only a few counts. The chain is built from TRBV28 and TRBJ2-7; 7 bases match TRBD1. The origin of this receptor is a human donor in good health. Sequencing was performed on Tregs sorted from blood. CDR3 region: CASSLGTEPYEQYF. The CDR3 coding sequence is TGTGCCAGCAGTTTGGGGACAGAGCCCTACGAGCAGTACTTC.